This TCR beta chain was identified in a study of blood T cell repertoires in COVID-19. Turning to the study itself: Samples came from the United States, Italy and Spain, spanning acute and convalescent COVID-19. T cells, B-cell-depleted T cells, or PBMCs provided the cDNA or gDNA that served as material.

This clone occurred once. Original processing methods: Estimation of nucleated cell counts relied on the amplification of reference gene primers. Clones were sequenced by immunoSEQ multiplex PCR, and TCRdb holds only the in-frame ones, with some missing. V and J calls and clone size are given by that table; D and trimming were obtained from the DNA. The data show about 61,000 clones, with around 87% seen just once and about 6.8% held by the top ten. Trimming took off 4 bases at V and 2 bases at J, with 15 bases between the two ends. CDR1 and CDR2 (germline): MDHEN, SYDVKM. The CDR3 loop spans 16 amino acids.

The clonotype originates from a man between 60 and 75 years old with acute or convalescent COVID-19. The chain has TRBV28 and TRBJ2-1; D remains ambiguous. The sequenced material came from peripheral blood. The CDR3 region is CASSSPQAPTYNEQFF. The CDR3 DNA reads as TGTGCCAGCAGTTCTCCCCAAGCCCCTACCTACAATGAGCAGTTCTTC.